Presented here are 28 T cell receptor beta chains from one specimen sequenced in a study of blood T cells in healthy people across ages. It was with a sample-barcoded 5' primer and a J-beta primer mix that a second PCR of about 6 to 12 cycles was run. Each CDR3 protein gets one entry after TCRdb re-called the 5' RACE reads with MiXCR. The sample consists of 850,000 to 950,000 distinct CDR3 sequences, 29% of them appearing once. The sample was blood. These TCRs come from a woman of 80 years or more in good health.

In this sample, this clonotype turned up a few times. The V call is TRBV11-2, the J call TRBJ2-5; 10 positions agree with TRBD1. V was pared by 7 bases and J by 4 bases, with 9 bases of the junction left unmatched. Germline V CDR1 and CDR2: SGHAT, FQNNGV. The CDR3 length is 15 residues. CDR3 loop: CASTQTGGSVETQYF. The CDR3 nucleotides read TGTGCCAGCACGCAGACAGGGGGCTCTGTAGAGACCCAGTACTTC. Variable domain in full (rest from reference TRBV11-2 and TRBJ2-5): EAGVAQSPRYKIIEKRQSVAFWCNPISGHATLYWYQQILGQGPKLLIQFQNNGVVDDSQLPKDRFSAERLKGVDSTLKIQPAKLEDSAVYLCASTQTGGSVETQYFGPGTRLLVL.

This clonotype was recorded a few times. The J gene is TRBJ2-2, the V gene TRBV27; TRBD1 matches at 8 bases. The CDR3 loop spans 12 amino acids. V was clipped by 8 bases and J by 6 bases; unmatched bases: 2. CDR1 and CDR2 (germline): MNHEY, SMNVEV (reference sequence). CDR3 coding DNA: TGTGCCAGCGCGGACAGGGCCGGGGAGCTGTTTTTT. Encoded protein: CASADRAGELFF.

This clonotype has just a few counts. A much more abundant neighbour one base away suggests this may be a read error. The chain couples TRBV4-2 to TRBJ2-6; D remains ambiguous. This CDR3 comprises 16 residues. Germline V gene lookup returns CDR1 LGHNA and CDR2 YNFKEQ. Trimming shortened V by 0 bases and J by 0 bases, and 6 bases separated the two germline ends. Written as DNA, the CDR3 is TGTGCCAGCAGCCAAGATGGGGACTCTGGGGCCAACGTCCTGACTTTC. Translated, it gives CASSQDGDSGANVLTF.

This clonotype was observed a few times. The gene calls are TRBV7-9 and TRBJ2-5; a weak D match, TRBD2 (5 bases). The CDR3 covers 13 residues. Germline CDR1 is SEHNR and CDR2 is FQNEAQ (reference sequence). Trimming removed 4 bases at V and 11 bases at J, with 17 bases between. CDR3 in DNA: TGTGCCAGCAGCTCATCTCGGGGTGAGGAGCAGTACTTC. Encoded protein: CASSSSRGEEQYF.

J is TRBJ1-1 and V is TRBV5-5; D is ambiguous. Germline V gene sequence: CDR1 SGHKS, CDR2 YYEKEE (reference sequence). V was cut by 0 bases and J by 1 base, with 10 bases left in between. This CDR3 has 15 amino acids. In nucleotides, the CDR3 is TGTGCCAGCAGCTTGGTATTGAGCACGAACACTGAAGCTTTCTTT. Translation gives CASSLVLSTNTEAFF.

The chain couples TRBV19 to TRBJ2-3, with D perhaps TRBD1 or TRBD2 (6 bases each). Trimming shortened V by 1 base and J by 2 bases, and 13 bases separated the two germline ends. This CDR3 has 16 amino acids. The germline CDR1 and CDR2 sequences are LNHDA and SQIVND (reference sequence). CDR3 bases: TGTGCCAGTAGTATAGGAGGGGGGATTTTCACAGATACGCAGTATTTT. Translation: CASSIGGGIFTDTQYF.

The chain combines TRBV12-3 or TRBV12-4 with TRBJ1-2; 10 nucleotides line up with TRBD1. CDR3 length: 13 amino acids. The V and J ends lost 3 bases and 8 bases, in that order; junction bases with no gene match: 3. CDR3 coding DNA: TGTGCCAGCAGTTTCCGGGACAGGGGCGGCTACACCTTC. As protein: CASSFRDRGGYTF.

As regards this clonotype: This may be a read error, as it is one base from a much larger clone. The rearrangement uses TRBV2 and TRBJ1-2; 7 bases are a match to TRBD1. This CDR3 is built from 14 residues. Germline V gene sequence: CDR1 SNHLY, CDR2 FYNNEI. As DNA, the CDR3 is TGTGCCGGCAGTAACACAGGGGCACTCTATGGCTACACCTTC. Its protein is CAGSNTGALYGYTF.

This chain connects TRBV6-2 or TRBV6-3 to TRBJ2-2; no reliable D call. The CDR3 loop spans 15 amino acids. Germline CDR1 reads MNHEY; CDR2 reads SVGEGT. Trimming pared 2 bases from V and 3 bases from J, leaving 10 bases between. CDR3 residues: CASSYMFGYTGELFF. As DNA, the CDR3 is TGTGCCAGCAGTTACATGTTTGGGTACACCGGGGAGCTGTTTTTT.

In the case of this clonotype: One end of the junction does not line up with germline, which may come from a read error. The CDR3 region is CASGPRAGETQDF. The CDR3 DNA is TGTGCCAGCGGCCCCCGGGCCGGGGAGACCCAGGACTTC. The rearrangement joins TRBV7-2 to TRBJ2-5, with a weak D call TRBD2 (5 bases). Germline assignment: CDR1 SGHTA and CDR2 FQGNSA. CDR3 length: 13 amino acids.

For this clonotype: One base away lies a much larger clone, so this may be a sequencing read error. This chain connects TRBV12-3 or TRBV12-4 to TRBJ2-7; D uncertain. The J call may be faulty, since TRBJ2-4 better matches the DNA end. The CDR3 consists of 13 residues. The CDR3 reads CASRLGVQNIQYF. For the CDR3, the DNA is TGTGCCAGCCGGTTAGGTGTCCAAAACATTCAGTACTTC.

This clonotype was seen repeatedly, ten times or more. The rearrangement joins TRBV7-8 to TRBJ2-3; maybe TRBD1 (6 bases). Germline V gives CDR1 SGHVS, CDR2 FQNEAQ. This CDR3 has 14 residues. The V end was cut by 5 bases, the J end by 3 bases, with 12 bases between. The CDR3 DNA reads TGTGCCAGCAGCCCGGACAGAGCGACAGATACGCAGTATTTT. Translation: CASSPDRATDTQYF. Using reference TRBV7-8 and TRBJ2-3 for the parts outside the CDR3, the full variable domain is GAGVSQSPRYKVAKRGQDVALRCDPISGHVSLFWYQQALGQGPEFLTYFQNEAQLDKSGLPSDRFFAERPEGSVSTLKIQRTQQEDSAVYLCASSPDRATDTQYFGPGTRLTVL.

To note about this clonotype: With a much larger clone just one base away, this may be a read error. The J gene is TRBJ1-5, the V gene TRBV2; D uncertain. The J call may be wrong; the DNA end is better matched by TRBJ2-3. Per germline, CDR1 SNHLY and CDR2 FYNNEI. The length of the CDR3 is 14 residues. Here the CDR3 DNA reads TGTGCCAGCAGTGAATTTAGAGGCAATCAGCCCCAGTATTTT. It translates to CASSEFRGNQPQYF.

The V call is TRBV21-1, the J call TRBJ1-1; TRBD1, as called in the table, went unchecked against the DNA. TRBV21-1 is annotated as a pseudogene. This CDR3 spans 17 amino acids. The chain's CDR3 is CASSGPVWSRVKTEAFF. The CDR3 DNA reads as TGTGCCAGCAGCGGCCCGGTATGGTCTCGAGTAAAGACTGAAGCTTTCTTT.

In its sample, this clonotype was seen once. The rearrangement links TRBV12-3 or TRBV12-4 to TRBJ1-1, with unresolved D. The CDR3 has 15 residues. Trimming took off 5 bases at V and 5 bases at J, with 18 bases between the two ends. This chain's CDR3 is CASSLFEILGTEAFF. CDR3 DNA sequence: TGTGCCAGCAGTCTCTTTGAAATTCTTGGGACTGAAGCTTTCTTT.

This chain uses TRBV7-2 with TRBJ2-5, with 7 bases aligning to TRBD1. The V segment lost 5 bases and the J segment 2 bases; nucleotides outside the gene matches: 11. This CDR3 has 16 amino acids. CDR1 and CDR2 from the germline V gene are SGHTA and FQGNSA. The CDR3 reads CASSRTGPNYQETQYF. The CDR3 DNA sequence: TGTGCCAGCAGCCGGACAGGACCAAATTATCAAGAGACCCAGTACTTC.

There are a few counts of this clonotype. A much more abundant neighbour one base away suggests this may be a read error. V gene TRBV27 combines with J gene TRBJ2-3; 7 bases align to TRBD2. The CDR3 is 14 amino acids. V shed 8 bases, J shed 4 bases, and the junction held 9 bases outside the gene matches. Per germline, CDR1 MNHEY and CDR2 SMNVEV (reference sequence). The DNA for the CDR3 is TGTGCCAGCGGTTGGGGGACTATCGCAGATACGCAGTATTTT. Amino acids: CASGWGTIADTQYF.

Remarks on this clonotype: A much bigger clone sits one base away, suggesting this may be a read error. The chain links TRBV20-1 to TRBJ2-1, with 12 bases lining up with TRBD2. The ends lost 5 bases at V and 7 bases at J; junction bases unmatched: 6. The CDR3 loop spans 14 amino acids. Germline V lookup: CDR1 DFQATT, CDR2 SNEGSKA (reference sequence). CDR3 in amino acids: CSAPGLAGWNEQFF. In nucleotides, the CDR3 is TGCAGTGCTCCCGGACTAGCGGGGTGGAATGAGCAGTTCTTC.

This chain uses TRBV14 with TRBJ1-1; perhaps TRBD1 as D (5 bases). Trimming took 5 bases from V and 0 from J, leaving 10 bases between them. Germline V gene data show CDR1 as SGHDN and CDR2 as FVKESK. This CDR3 spans 14 amino acids. The CDR3 sequence is CASSWGFLNTEAFF. CDR3 nucleotide sequence: TGTGCCAGCAGCTGGGGGTTTCTGAACACTGAAGCTTTCTTT.

Ten or more counts support this clonotype. The chain links TRBV3-1 to TRBJ1-1; the D gene is possibly TRBD1 (6 bases). CDR3 size: 12 residues. Germline assignment: CDR1 LGHDT and CDR2 YNNKEL (reference sequence). Trimming left V 4 bases short and J 4 bases short, with 7 bases between. CDR3 DNA sequence: TGTGCCAGCAGCCGAGGGGGCACTGAAGCTTTCTTT. It translates to CASSRGGTEAFF.

This chain links TRBV9 with TRBJ2-3, with D perhaps TRBD2 (7 bases). V was pared by 3 bases and J by 4 bases, with 12 bases between. Germline CDR1 is SGDLS and CDR2 is YYNGEE. CDR3 size: 14 residues. CDR3 sequence (DNA): TGTGCCAGCAGCGGAGGCGGGGGCCCAGATACGCAGTATTTT. The encoded protein is CASSGGGGPDTQYF.

J is TRBJ2-5 and V is TRBV28; 8 bases agree with TRBD1. The CDR3 is made up of 13 amino acids. Germline V gene lookup returns CDR1 MDHEN and CDR2 SYDVKM. V was pared by 6 bases and J by 11 bases, with 11 bases of the junction left unmatched. CDR3 nucleotide sequence: TGTGCCAGCAGATCCACCGGGACAGGAGCGCAGTACTTC. Residues: CASRSTGTGAQYF. The whole variable domain, remainder taken from reference TRBV28 and TRBJ2-5, is DVKVTQSSRYLVKRTGEKVFLECVQDMDHENMFWYRQDPGLGLRLIYFSYDVKMKEKGDIPEGYSVSREKKERFSLILESASTNQTSMYLCASRSTGTGAQYFGPGTRLLVL.

This clonotype turned up a few times. The rearrangement links TRBV12-3 or TRBV12-4 to TRBJ2-2, with D possibly being TRBD1 (6 bases). Trimming shortened V by 0 bases and J by 9 bases, and 14 bases separated the two germline ends. This CDR3 spans 15 amino acids. In nucleotides, the CDR3 is TGTGCCAGCAGTTTAGCGACGGACAGCCTGAGGGAGCTGTTTTTT. Translating gives CASSLATDSLRELFF.

This clonotype has at least ten counts. J is TRBJ2-5 and V is TRBV10-3, with 7 bases matching TRBD1. V lost 6 bases, J lost 4 bases, and 8 bases stayed unmatched. CDR3 size: 14 residues. Germline values: CDR1 ENHRY, CDR2 SYGVKD. CDR3 sequence (DNA): TGTGCCATCAGAACCCAACAGGGGCCAGAGACCCAGTACTTC. This codes for CAIRTQQGPETQYF.

This clonotype was observed at least ten times. The gene calls are TRBV7-2 and TRBJ1-4; D may be TRBD1 (6 bases). Germline CDR1 is SGHTA and CDR2 is FQGNSA. V lost 5 bases to trimming and J lost 8 bases, with 18 bases between them. The CDR3 runs to 15 residues. Here the CDR3 reads CASSRPGGAKEKLFF. The CDR3, as DNA: TGTGCCAGCAGCCGCCCGGGGGGCGCGAAGGAAAAACTGTTTTTT. The variable domain in full, completed from reference TRBV7-2 and TRBJ1-4, reads GAGVSQSPSNKVTEKGKDVELRCDPISGHTALYWYRQSLGQGLEFLIYFQGNSAPDKSGLPSDRFSAERTGGSVSTLTIQRTQQEDSAVYLCASSRPGGAKEKLFFGSGTQLSVL.

In its sample, this clonotype was seen a few times. The rearrangement links TRBV4-2 to TRBJ1-6, with D possibly being TRBD1 (6 bases). With 0 bases removed from V and 0 bases from J, the gap between germline ends came to 9 bases. CDR1 is LGHNA and CDR2 is YNFKEQ in the germline V gene. The CDR3 is 17 residues long. For the CDR3, the DNA is TGTGCCAGCAGCCAAGAGGGGGGCAGCTCCTATAATTCACCCCTCCACTTT. The encoded protein is CASSQEGGSSYNSPLHF.

This clonotype was recorded at least ten times. The V gene is TRBV5-6, the J gene TRBJ1-6, with 7 bases lining up with TRBD1. With V trimmed by 5 bases and J by 3 bases, 5 bases remained unmatched. The length of the CDR3 is 15 residues. The V gene's germline CDR1 is SGHDT and CDR2 YYEEEE. The CDR3 is CASRPGTVYNSPLHF. The CDR3 DNA follows: TGTGCCAGCAGACCCGGGACAGTCTATAATTCACCCCTCCACTTT.

The chain links TRBV29-1 to TRBJ1-1, with D hard to call. V was trimmed by 4 bases and J by 0 bases, leaving 12 bases between them. CDR3 size: 14 residues. Germline V gives CDR1 SQVTM, CDR2 ANQGSEA. CDR3: CSVVLGKMNTEAFF. The CDR3 DNA follows: TGCAGCGTTGTTCTGGGCAAGATGAACACTGAAGCTTTCTTT.